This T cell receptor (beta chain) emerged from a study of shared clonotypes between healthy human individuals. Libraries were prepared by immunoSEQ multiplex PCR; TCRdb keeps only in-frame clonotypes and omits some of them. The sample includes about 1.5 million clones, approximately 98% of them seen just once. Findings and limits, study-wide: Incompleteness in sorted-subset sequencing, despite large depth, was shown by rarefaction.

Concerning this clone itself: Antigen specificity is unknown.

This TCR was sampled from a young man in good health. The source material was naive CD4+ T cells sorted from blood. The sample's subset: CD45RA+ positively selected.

CDR3 in DNA: TGTGCCAGCAGCCCTAGGACCGGACTAGCGGGAGGGCCCCATGAGCAGTTCTTC. It yields the protein CASSPRTGLAGGPHEQFF. The chain couples TRBV13 to TRBJ2-1; 15 nucleotides line up with TRBD2. V was pared by 5 bases and J by 8 bases, with 13 bases of the junction left unmatched. The CDR3 has 18 residues. Germline assignment: CDR1 PRHDT and CDR2 FYEKMQ (reference sequence). The full variable domain, in which reference TRBV13 and TRBJ2-1 provide the parts outside the CDR3, is AAGVIQSPRHLIKEKRETATLKCYPIPRHDTVYWYQQGPGQDPQFLISFYEKMQSDKGSIPDRFSAQQFSDYHSELNMSSLELGDSALYFCASSPRTGLAGGPHEQFFGPGTRLTVL.